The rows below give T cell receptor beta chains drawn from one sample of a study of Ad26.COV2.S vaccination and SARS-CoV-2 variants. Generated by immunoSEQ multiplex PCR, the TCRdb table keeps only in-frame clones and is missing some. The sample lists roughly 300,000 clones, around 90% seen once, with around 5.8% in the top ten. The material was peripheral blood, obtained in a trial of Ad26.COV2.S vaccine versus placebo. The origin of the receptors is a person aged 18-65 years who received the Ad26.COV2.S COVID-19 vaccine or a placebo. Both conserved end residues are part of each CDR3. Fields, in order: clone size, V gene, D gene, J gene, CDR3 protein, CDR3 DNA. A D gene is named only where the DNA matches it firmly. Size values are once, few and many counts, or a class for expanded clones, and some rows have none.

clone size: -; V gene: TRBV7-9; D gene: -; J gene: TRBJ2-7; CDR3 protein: CASSLRQGGYEQYF; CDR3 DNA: TGTGCCAGCAGCTTACGTCAGGGCGGTTACGAGCAGTACTTC
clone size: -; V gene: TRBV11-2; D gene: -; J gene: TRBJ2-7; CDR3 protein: CASSSLIEGVGRQYF; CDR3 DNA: TGTGCCAGCAGCTCCCTCATTGAGGGAGTAGGCAGGCAGTACTTC
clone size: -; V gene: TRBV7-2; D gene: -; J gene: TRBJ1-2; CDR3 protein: CASSLYASGGAAGYTF; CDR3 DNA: TGTGCCAGCAGCTTATACGCCTCGGGGGGCGCCGCTGGCTACACCTTC
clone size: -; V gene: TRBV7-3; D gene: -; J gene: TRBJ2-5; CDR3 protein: CASSLRKGGFIETQYF; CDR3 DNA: TGTGCCAGCAGCTTAAGAAAGGGTGGGTTTATAGAGACCCAGTACTTC
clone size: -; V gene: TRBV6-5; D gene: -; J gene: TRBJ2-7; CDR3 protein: CASSYRGSYEQYF; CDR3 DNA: TGTGCCAGCAGTTACAGGGGGAGCTACGAGCAGTACTTC
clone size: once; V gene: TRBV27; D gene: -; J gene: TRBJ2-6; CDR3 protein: CASTRDTPGSSGANVLTF; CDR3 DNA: TGTGCCAGCACCCGGGACACCCCGGGCTCCTCTGGGGCCAACGTCCTGACTTTC
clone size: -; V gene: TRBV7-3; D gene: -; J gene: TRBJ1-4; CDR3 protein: CASSDGPNEKLFF; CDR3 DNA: TGTGCCAGCAGCGACGGGCCAAATGAAAAACTGTTTTTT
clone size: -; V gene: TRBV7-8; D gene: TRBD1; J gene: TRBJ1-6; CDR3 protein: CASSSDRENSPLHF; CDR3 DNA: TGTGCCAGCAGCTCGGACAGGGAGAATTCACCCCTCCACTTT
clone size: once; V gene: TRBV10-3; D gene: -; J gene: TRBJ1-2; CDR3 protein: CAISERGARGYGYTF; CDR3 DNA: TGTGCCATCAGCGAAAGAGGGGCTAGGGGCTATGGCTACACCTTC
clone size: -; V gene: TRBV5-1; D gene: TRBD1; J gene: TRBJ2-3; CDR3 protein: CASSLSTGTGGDTQYF; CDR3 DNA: TGCGCCAGCAGCTTGTCTACCGGGACAGGGGGAGATACGCAGTATTTT
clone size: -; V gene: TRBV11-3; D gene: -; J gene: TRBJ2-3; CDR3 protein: CASSLFGGDTQYF; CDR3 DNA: TGTGCCAGCAGCTTATTCGGGGGCGATACGCAGTATTTT
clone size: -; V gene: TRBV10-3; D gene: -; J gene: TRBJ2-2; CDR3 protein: CAITPRTTGELFF; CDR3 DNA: TGTGCCATCACTCCCAGGACCACCGGGGAGCTGTTTTTT
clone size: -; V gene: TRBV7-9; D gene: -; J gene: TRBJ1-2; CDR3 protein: CASSLQEFYGYTF; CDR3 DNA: TGTGCCAGCAGCCTACAGGAGTTCTATGGCTACACCTTC
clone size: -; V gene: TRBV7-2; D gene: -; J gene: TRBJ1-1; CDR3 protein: CASSSGPGSGAFF; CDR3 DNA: TGTGCCAGCAGCTCGGGCCCAGGGAGTGGAGCTTTCTTT
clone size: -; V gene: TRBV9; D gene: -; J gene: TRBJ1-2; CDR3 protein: CASSVDLDNTIYGYTF; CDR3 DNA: TGTGCCAGCAGCGTAGATCTGGACAACACCATCTATGGCTACACCTTC
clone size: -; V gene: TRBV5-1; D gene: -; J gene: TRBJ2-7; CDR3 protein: CASSQGGVYEQYF; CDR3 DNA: TGCGCCAGCAGTCAAGGGGGGGTCTACGAGCAGTACTTC
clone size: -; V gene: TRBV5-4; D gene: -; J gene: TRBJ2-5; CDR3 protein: CASSLDNLPQETQYF; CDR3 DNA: TGTGCCAGCAGCTTGGACAATCTCCCCCAAGAGACCCAGTACTTC
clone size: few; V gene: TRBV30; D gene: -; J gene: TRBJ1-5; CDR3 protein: CAWSSKDSGQPQHF; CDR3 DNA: TGTGCCTGGAGTTCGAAGGATTCGGGGCAGCCCCAGCATTTT
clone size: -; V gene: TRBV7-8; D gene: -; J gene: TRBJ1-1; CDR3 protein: CASSSSGWTEAFF; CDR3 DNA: TGTGCCAGCAGCTCATCGGGTTGGACTGAAGCTTTCTTT
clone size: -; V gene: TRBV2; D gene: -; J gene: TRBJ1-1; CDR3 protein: CASSEQGWAAFF; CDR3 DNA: TGTGCCAGCAGTGAACAGGGTTGGGCAGCTTTCTTT
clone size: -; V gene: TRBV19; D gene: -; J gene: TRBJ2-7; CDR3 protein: CASSALAGSYEQYF; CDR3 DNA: TGTGCCAGTAGTGCCCTCGCGGGCTCCTACGAGCAGTACTTC
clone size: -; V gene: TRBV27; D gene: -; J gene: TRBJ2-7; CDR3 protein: CASSWGSFYEQYF; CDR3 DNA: TGTGCCAGCAGTTGGGGCAGCTTCTACGAGCAGTACTTC